Listed below are T cell receptor beta chains from one sample, sequenced in a study of blood T cells in healthy people across ages. TCRdb reprocessed the 5' RACE reads via MiXCR and lists one record per CDR3 protein. The sample shows approximately 1.5 million distinct CDR3 sequences, roughly 32% of them seen only once. The source material was blood. These receptors came from a woman aged 25-40 years in good health. Both conserved end residues are part of each CDR3. A D gene is named only where the DNA matches it firmly. For some rows the clone size is stated as once, few or many, or as a class when expanded; others skip it.

V	J	D	size	CDR3	DNA
TRBV20-1	TRBJ2-2	NA	NA	CSARSGPSDGELFF	TGCAGTGCTAGATCGGGACCCTCTGACGGGGAGCTGTTTTTT
TRBV10-1	TRBJ2-3	NA	few	CASSDRAGEDTQYF	TGCGCCAGCAGTGACAGGGCCGGCGAGGATACGCAGTATTTT
TRBV7-9	TRBJ2-3	TRBD2	many	CASSKQLATIRLDTQYF	TGTGCCAGCAGCAAACAACTAGCGACGATTAGGTTAGATACGCAGTATTTT
TRBV5-1	TRBJ2-6	TRBD1	NA	CASRQTGGGAGANVLTF	TGCGCCAGCAGGCAGACAGGGGGAGGTGCCGGGGCCAACGTCCTGACTTTC
TRBV2	TRBJ2-5	TRBD1	NA	CASSGGTDRGNEQYF	TGTGCCAGCAGTGGGGGAACAGACAGGGGTAATGAGCAGTACTTC
TRBV5-1	TRBJ1-1	NA	NA	CASSQNPGNTEAFF	TGCGCCAGCAGCCAAAATCCGGGGAACACTGAAGCTTTCTTT
TRBV9	TRBJ1-1	NA	few	CASSATQMNTEAFF	TGTGCCAGCAGCGCTACACAGATGAACACTGAAGCTTTCTTT
TRBV15	TRBJ2-2	NA	few	CATSRTPQDPYTGELFF	TGTGCCACCAGCAGAACTCCCCAGGACCCTTACACCGGGGAGCTGTTTTTT
TRBV7-9	TRBJ2-7	NA	NA	CASTMRSVAYEQYF	TGTGCCAGCACCATGCGTTCTGTCGCCTACGAGCAGTACTTC
TRBV6-2/TRBV6-3	TRBJ2-7	NA	few	CASSHPRVPEQYF	TGTGCCAGCAGTCACCCCAGGGTACCCGAGCAGTACTTC